The 11 T cell receptor beta chains below all came from one sample that was sequenced in a study of control samples from healthy donors and cancer patients. Measured with immunoSEQ multiplex PCR; TCRdb has only the in-frame clones, and not every one. The sample comprises tens of thousands of clones, more than 65% of which are singletons, and roughly 17% rests with the top ten. What was sequenced was formalin-fixed, paraffin-embedded tissue. The receptors originated from a male donor with melanoma.

This sequence joins TRBV2 and TRBJ2-2, with D possibly matching TRBD1 (5 bases). Germline loops: CDR1 SNHLY, CDR2 FYNNEI. There are 14 residues in the CDR3. V was pared by 6 bases and J by 4 bases, with 12 bases between. DNA for the CDR3: TGTGCCAGCAGCGTCACAGGAGCCACCGGGGAGCTGTTTTTT. This translates into CASSVTGATGELFF.

Comment on this clone: This clone may be a read error of a much larger clone one base away. The same CDR3 is also encoded by other DNA sequences in this sample. The rearrangement links TRBV3-1 (or the pseudogene TRBV3-2) to TRBJ1-3; D remains unclear. The CDR3 has 15 amino acids. Germline V gene sequence: CDR1 LGHDT, CDR2 YNNKEL (reference sequence). CDR3 sequence reads: CASSQASTSGNTIYF. CDR3 coding DNA: TGTGCTAGCAGCCAAGCCTCCACCTCTGGAAACACCATATATTTT.

V gene TRBV11-2 combines with J gene TRBJ2-7; 9 nucleotides line up with TRBD1. With V trimmed by 5 bases and J by 11 bases, 7 bases remained unmatched. The CDR3 consists of 12 residues. Germline CDR1 is SGHAT and CDR2 is FQNNGV. The CDR3 DNA reads TGTGCCAGCAGCCAGGGACAGGGTATTGAGTACTTC. It codes for CASSQGQGIEYF. The full variable domain, rest sourced from reference TRBV11-2 and TRBJ2-7, is EAGVAQSPRYKIIEKRQSVAFWCNPISGHATLYWYQQILGQGPKLLIQFQNNGVVDDSQLPKDRFSAERLKGVDSTLKIQPAKLEDSAVYLCASSQGQGIEYFGPGTRLTVT.

In the case of this clone: A much larger clone differs by one base, so this may be a read error. This chain uses TRBV14 with TRBJ1-2; no clear D. The CDR3 is made up of 15 amino acids. The germline V and J ends were trimmed by 3 bases and 7 bases, with 18 bases remaining between them. The germline CDR1 and CDR2 sequences are SGHDN and FVKESK. CDR3 nucleotide sequence: TGTGCCAGCAGCCAGATGCAGGAGGCGTCTCGTGGCTACACCTTC. Its protein product is CASSQMQEASRGYTF.

The V call is TRBV19, the J call TRBJ2-2; TRBD2 aligns across 7 bases. The CDR3 covers 14 residues. The germline gives CDR1 LNHDA, CDR2 SQIVND (reference sequence). Unmatched junction bases numbered 5, after V lost 3 bases and J lost 7 bases. As DNA, the CDR3 is TGTGCCAGTAGTATTGGGACTAATAGCGGGGAGCTGTTTTTT. Encoded protein: CASSIGTNSGELFF.

This clone appeared a few times. V usage is TRBV28 and J usage is TRBJ2-4, with a possible D match to TRBD1 (6 bases). Germline CDR1 and CDR2: MDHEN and SYDVKM. The CDR3 consists of 14 residues. V shed 6 bases and J shed 6 bases, with 15 bases lying between them. The CDR3 reads CASRSTGSGNIQYF. The CDR3 nucleotides read TGTGCCAGCAGGTCCACAGGGTCCGGAAACATTCAGTACTTC.

The chain employs TRBV24-1 and TRBJ2-7; maybe TRBD1 (7 bases). Trimming pared 3 bases from V and 7 bases from J, leaving 18 bases between. CDR3 size: 15 residues. Germline V gives CDR1 KGHDR, CDR2 SFDVKD. As DNA, the CDR3 is TGTGCCACCAGTGATGGGGCAGGGGGGCCCCTGGAGCAGTACTTC. This encodes CATSDGAGGPLEQYF.

Written as DNA, the CDR3 is TGTGCCAGTAGTTCCGCCAGGGGGCGGCAAGAGACCCAGTACTTC. It codes for CASSSARGRQETQYF. V usage is TRBV19 and J usage is TRBJ2-5, with 8 nucleotides matching TRBD1. CDR1 and CDR2 from the germline V gene are LNHDA and SQIVND (reference sequence). Trimming at V came to 5 bases and at J to 2 bases, leaving 7 bases not matched to a gene. CDR3 length: 15 residues.

CDR3 nucleotides: TGTGCCAGCAGCTTACGAGGACGGTTTAGGGCCAACGTCCTGACTTTC. It encodes CASSLRGRFRANVLTF. The chain couples TRBV11-2 to TRBJ2-6; D unclear. Germline CDR1 SGHAT, CDR2 FQNNGV. The CDR3 loop spans 16 amino acids. Trimming left V 2 bases short and J 5 bases short, with 13 bases between. Drawing the rest from reference TRBV11-2 and TRBJ2-6, the complete variable domain is EAGVAQSPRYKIIEKRQSVAFWCNPISGHATLYWYQQILGQGPKLLIQFQNNGVVDDSQLPKDRFSAERLKGVDSTLKIQPAKLEDSAVYLCASSLRGRFRANVLTFGAGSRLTVL.

DNA of the CDR3: TGTGCCAGTAGTATTTCTAGCGGAAATCCGAATGAGCAGTTCTTC. It translates to CASSISSGNPNEQFF. The rearrangement joins TRBV19 to TRBJ2-1; 7 positions match TRBD2. V lost 3 bases to trimming and J lost 7 bases; unmatched junction nucleotides: 9. The V gene's germline CDR1 is LNHDA and CDR2 SQIVND (reference sequence). The CDR3 spans 15 residues.

The rearrangement joins TRBV28 to TRBJ2-1; unclear D gene. Trimming stripped 3 bases from V and 10 bases from J, with 13 bases between. CDR3 size: 13 residues. The germline CDR1 and CDR2 sequences are MDHEN and SYDVKM. CDR3 coding DNA: TGTGCCAGCAGTTTCCCCTACATTCAGGAGCAGTTCTTC. Amino acid sequence: CASSFPYIQEQFF.